The clone carrying this T cell receptor (beta chain) has just one count. Its antigen is unknown. The sample is drawn from a study of T cells in localized non-small cell lung cancer. General observations from the study: Longer overall survival was seen with higher T cell density measured in blood. Heterogeneity within the tumor remains possible, as just one region underwent sequencing. Tumor trailed uninvolved adjacent lung in T cell clonality, which peaked there.

Some clones are missing from TCRdb's copy, which holds only in-frame ones; the method was immunoSEQ multiplex PCR. The table lists more than 70,000 clones, 84% of them singletons. The CDR3 is 16 amino acids. Per the germline V gene, CDR1 is LGHNA and CDR2 is YSLEER. The V gene lost 5 bases and the J gene lost 0 bases, with 14 bases spanning the gap. Sequences were derived from peripheral blood, sampled before any cancer treatment. The chain links TRBV4-3 to TRBJ2-1; the D is unclear. The sequence was collected from a man aged 40 to 75 with stage I lung adenocarcinoma. Here the CDR3 DNA reads TGCGCCAGCAGCTTGAGACCCCCCAGCTCCTACAATGAGCAGTTCTTC. Translating it yields CASSLRPPSSYNEQFF.